This T cell receptor beta chain was sequenced in a study of blood T cell repertoires in COVID-19. Whole-study context: Spain, Italy and the United States supplied samples that represented acute and convalescent COVID-19. From T cells, B-cell-depleted T cells, or PBMCs came the material, which was cDNA or gDNA.

The CDR3 has 11 residues. The V end lost 5 bases, the J end lost 7 bases, and 8 bases lay between the germline ends. How the authors handled the data: The assay estimated nucleated cells by amplifying reference gene primers. TCRdb's copy holds only in-frame clones and misses some; the assay was immunoSEQ multiplex PCR. The V and J calls and clone size are taken from that table; D and trimming were inferred from the DNA. This table holds fewer than 100,000 clones, approximately 85% found once. This chain joins TRBV12-3 or TRBV12-4 and TRBJ1-1; D is undetermined. This receptor was taken from a man aged 55 to 70 with acute or convalescent COVID-19. Sequenced material: peripheral blood. The CDR3 sequence is CASSPLNEAFF. The DNA for the CDR3 is TGTGCCAGCAGTCCCTTAAATGAAGCTTTCTTT.